This T cell receptor beta chain was sequenced during a study of T cell responses to AZD1222 COVID-19 vaccine. Measured with immunoSEQ multiplex PCR; TCRdb has only the in-frame clones, and not every one. The sample carries about 100,000 clones, around 90% recorded once. This receptor was obtained from an adult in good health. The specimen comprised peripheral blood, sampled on day 0 of AZD1222 vaccination.

The CDR3 DNA sequence: TGTGCCATCAACATTGGGGGAACTTCAAACACTGAAGCTTTCTTT. Translation gives CAINIGGTSNTEAFF. V and J are TRBV10-3 and TRBJ1-1; the D gene is possibly TRBD1 (5 bases). Germline CDR1 is ENHRY and CDR2 is SYGVKD. V was cut by 7 bases and J by 2 bases, with 17 bases left in between. This CDR3 is 15 amino acids long.